This TCR beta chain was obtained from a study of a mutant IDH1 vaccine in newly diagnosed glioma. The time point: week 47, end of study. The content of each vaccine dose was 300 ug of mutant IDH1 20-mer peptide, and topical imiquimod accompanied it. Assay used: immunoSEQ multiplex PCR; TCRdb lists only in-frame clones, some missing. This table has some 62,000 clones, around four fifths appearing once. Germline-derived CDR1 and CDR2 are MDHEN and SYDVKM. J lost 3 bases, V lost 7 bases, and 6 bases had no gene match. The CDR3 consists of 13 residues. As regards this clone: Its antigen is not known.

This sample comprised PBMCs, obtained from a glioma patient whose treatment included an IDH1 peptide vaccine. V usage is TRBV28 and J usage is TRBJ2-7; 7 positions agree with TRBD1. The sequence was collected from a man younger than 40 with glioma. The CDR3 loop is CASKGQNLYEQYF. In DNA form, the CDR3 reads TGTGCCAGCAAGGGACAGAACCTCTACGAGCAGTACTTC.